These 10 T cell receptor beta chains share one sample of origin, sequenced in a study of blood T cell repertoires in COVID-19. Sequencing was performed with immunoSEQ multiplex PCR; in TCRdb, only in-frame clones are kept and a portion is missing. The data contain about 300,000 clones, over 75% of them seen just once; the ten biggest clones take up roughly 4.5%. Sequencing input: PBMCs or T cells enriched from blood (not recorded which). Receptors were obtained from a young man who had recovered from COVID-19.

In its sample, this clone was seen once. V usage is TRBV7-8 and J usage is TRBJ2-3; 13 bases fit TRBD2. The CDR3 runs 16 residues. Germline CDR1 SGHVS, CDR2 FQNEAQ. J was trimmed by 1 base and V by 5 bases; bases with no gene match: 3. CDR3 sequence: CASSSGTSGGTDTQYF. CDR3 bases: TGTGCCAGCAGCAGTGGGACTAGCGGGGGCACAGATACGCAGTATTTT.

This chain connects TRBV19 to TRBJ2-5; D might be TRBD2 (6 bases). CDR1 is LNHDA and CDR2 is SQIVND in the germline V gene (reference sequence). V dropped 7 bases and J dropped 4 bases, with 13 bases sitting between them. CDR3 size: 13 residues. CDR3 in DNA: TGTGCCAGTACCCCAGGAGGGGTAGAGACCCAGTACTTC. This encodes CASTPGGVETQYF.

The chain uses TRBV28 and TRBJ2-7; 9 nucleotides line up with TRBD1. The CDR3 totals 16 residues. The germline CDR1 and CDR2 sequences are MDHEN and SYDVKM. The V and J ends lost 1 base and 3 bases, in that order; junction bases with no gene match: 7. Written as DNA, the CDR3 is TGTGCCAGCAGTTTATTAATGGACAGGGGACGCTACGAGCAGTACTTC. It encodes CASSLLMDRGRYEQYF.

The rearrangement joins TRBV6-2 or TRBV6-3 to TRBJ2-2; weak D call: TRBD2 (6 bases). The germline CDR1 and CDR2 sequences are MNHEY and SVGEGT. The CDR3 runs to 15 residues. V lost 2 bases and J 4 bases, leaving 11 bases between the germline ends. This chain's CDR3 is CASSYLEAGTGELFF. The CDR3 DNA is TGTGCCAGCAGTTACCTAGAAGCGGGCACCGGGGAGCTGTTTTTT.

The chain is built from TRBV5-1 and TRBJ1-6, with TRBD1 identical over 7 bases. The junction had 6 bases not matched to a gene; V was cut back by 1 base and J by 8 bases. The germline gives CDR1 SGHRS, CDR2 YFSETQ. This CDR3 has 15 amino acids. The CDR3 here is CASSLFGTVDSPLHF. CDR3 nucleotides: TGCGCCAGCAGCTTGTTCGGGACAGTGGATTCACCCCTCCACTTT. Full variable domain (rest looked up from reference TRBV5-1 and TRBJ1-6): KAGVTQTPRYLIKTRGQQVTLSCSPISGHRSVSWYQQTPGQGLQFLFEYFSETQRNKGNFPGRFSGRQFSNSRSEMNVSTLELGDSALYLCASSLFGTVDSPLHFGNGTRLTVT.

This clone was detected only a few times. The rearrangement joins TRBV3-1 (or the pseudogene TRBV3-2) to TRBJ1-1; 7 bases are shared with TRBD1. The ends lost 2 bases at V and 11 bases at J; junction bases unmatched: 8. Germline loops: CDR1 LGHDT, CDR2 YNNKEL (reference sequence). The CDR3 sequence is 13 residues long. The CDR3 bases are TGTGCCAGCAGCCAACGCGGACAGGCCGGGGCTTTCTTT. This gives the protein CASSQRGQAGAFF.

This sequence joins TRBV11-2 and TRBJ2-7, with TRBD2 identical over 15 bases. Germline values: CDR1 SGHAT, CDR2 FQNNGV. V lost 5 bases, J lost 4 bases, and 3 bases stayed unmatched. The CDR3 sequence is 15 residues long. CDR3 sequence (DNA): TGTGCCAGCAGCCCCGGGACTAGCGGGAGGTACGAGCAGTACTTC. It translates to CASSPGTSGRYEQYF.

The J gene is TRBJ2-1, the V gene TRBV19, with TRBD1 matching over 12 bases. V lost 5 bases and J lost 6; bases outside the gene matches: 11. There are 17 residues in the CDR3. Germline loops: CDR1 LNHDA, CDR2 SQIVND (reference sequence). The CDR3 reads CASSPFYRDRGRNEQFF. DNA for the CDR3: TGTGCCAGTAGTCCTTTCTACCGGGACAGGGGGCGCAATGAGCAGTTCTTC.

CDR3 bases: TGTGCCAGCAGTGAAGAGGCAGGGGATGGCTACACCTTC. Translated, it gives CASSEEAGDGYTF. This chain links TRBV6-1 with TRBJ1-2; possibly TRBD1 for D (6 bases). The CDR3 consists of 13 residues. The germline CDR1 and CDR2 sequences are MNHNS and SASEGT. V dropped 1 base and J dropped 6 bases, with 9 bases sitting between them.

V usage is TRBV11-3 and J usage is TRBJ1-1; 8 bases are a match to TRBD1. The V and J ends lost 4 bases and 4 bases, in that order; junction bases with no gene match: 2. Germline V lookup: CDR1 SGHNT, CDR2 YENEEA. The CDR3 has 13 residues. CDR3 in DNA: TGTGCCAGCAGCTATGGGACAGGCACTGAAGCTTTCTTT. It specifies CASSYGTGTEAFF. Looking up the rest from reference TRBV11-3 and TRBJ1-1 gives the full variable domain: EAGVVQSPRYKIIEKKQPVAFWCNPISGHNTLYWYLQNLGQGPELLIRYENEEAVDDSQLPKDRFSAERLKGVDSTLKIQPAELGDSAVYLCASSYGTGTEAFFGQGTRLTVV.